What follows are 25 T cell receptor beta chains derived from one specimen sequenced in a study of CD8 T cells in Susac syndrome. RNA in amounts of about 0.5 to 1 ug was reverse transcribed with random hexamers. MiXCR was run by TCRdb on the immunoSEQ multiplex PCR reads, yielding one entry per CDR3 protein. Among 170,000 or so distinct CDR3 sequences listed, around 96% were seen once. Sequences were obtained from CD8+ T cells from PBMCs. These TCRs come from a human donor with multiple sclerosis.

The V and J genes are TRBV20-1 and TRBJ2-1; 11 bases align to TRBD2. The CDR3 consists of 15 residues. V lost 6 bases and J lost 9; bases outside the gene matches: 13. Germline lookup yields CDR1 DFQATT and CDR2 SNEGSKA (reference sequence). Here the CDR3 reads CSALGLAGGQGEQFF. For the CDR3, the DNA is TGCAGTGCACTAGGTTTAGCGGGAGGGCAAGGTGAGCAGTTCTTC.

The CDR3 region has the DNA TGCAGCGTTGAAGACGGGGCGATTAAGGTCACTGAAGCTTTCTTT. Amino acids: CSVEDGAIKVTEAFF. The chain links TRBV29-1 to TRBJ1-1; D is possibly TRBD1 (5 bases). Germline CDR1 reads SQVTM; CDR2 reads ANQGSEA. This CDR3 spans 15 amino acids. V shed 0 bases and J shed 4 bases, with 15 bases lying between them. The full variable domain, rest sourced from reference TRBV29-1 and TRBJ1-1, is SAVISQKPSRDICQRGTSLTIQCQVDSQVTMMFWYRQQPGQSLTLIATANQGSEATYESGFVIDKFPISRPNLTFSTLTVSNMSPEDSSIYLCSVEDGAIKVTEAFFGQGTRLTVV.

The chain has TRBV18 and TRBJ2-7, with D perhaps matching TRBD1 (7 bases). V lost 2 bases, J lost 2 bases, and 13 bases lay in between. The CDR3 spans 15 residues. From germline, CDR1 is KGHSH and CDR2 LQKENI. The CDR3 coding sequence is TGTGCCAGCTCACCAGTGGCAGGGGGGACCTACGAGCAGTACTTC. It encodes CASSPVAGGTYEQYF.

This clonotype has only one observation. The chain carries TRBV29-1 and TRBJ1-1, with D uncertain. CDR1 SQVTM and CDR2 ANQGSEA come from the germline V gene. The V end lost 4 bases, the J end lost 10 bases, and 16 bases lay between the germline ends. The length of the CDR3 is 12 residues. The CDR3 bases are TGCAGCGTTGTCGGAGGAAAAAATGGAGCTTTCTTT. Translating gives CSVVGGKNGAFF.

The gene calls are TRBV3-1 and TRBJ2-5; tentative D call: TRBD2 (6 bases). CDR1 LGHDT and CDR2 YNNKEL come from the germline V gene (reference sequence). V was trimmed by 0 bases and J by 3 bases, leaving 14 bases between them. There are 16 residues in the CDR3. Here the CDR3 DNA reads TGTGCCAGCAGCCAAGAAGGTCGGCGGGGAGAAGAGACCCAGTACTTC. This codes for CASSQEGRRGEETQYF.

V usage is TRBV11-2 and J usage is TRBJ2-3; no definite D call. This CDR3 comprises 9 residues. Germline CDR1 and CDR2: SGHAT and FQNNGV. V lost 7 bases, J lost 7 bases, and 3 bases lay in between. The CDR3 DNA sequence: TGTGCCAGCACCAATACGCAGTATTTT. Amino acids: CASTNTQYF.

The chain joins TRBV7-8 to TRBJ1-5; D may be TRBD1 (5 bases). Germline V gene lookup returns CDR1 SGHVS and CDR2 FQNEAQ. The CDR3 consists of 16 residues. The V and J ends lost 0 bases and 4 bases respectively, with 13 bases between them. Here the CDR3 reads CASSLAGGNRNQPQHF. The DNA of the CDR3 is TGTGCCAGCAGCTTAGCGGGGGGGAACAGGAATCAGCCCCAGCATTTT.

The CDR3 here is CASSQAPRTGKRNTIYF. As DNA, the CDR3 is TGCGCCAGCAGCCAAGCTCCTCGGACAGGGAAGAGAAACACCATATATTTT. The chain is built from TRBV4-1 and TRBJ1-3, with TRBD1 matching over 8 bases. Trimming removed 1 base from V and 5 bases from J; junction bases left unmatched: 10. This CDR3 has 17 amino acids. Germline CDR1 MGHRA, CDR2 YSYEKL.

The chain carries TRBV7-8 and TRBJ1-2; 8 positions agree with TRBD1. The ends lost 5 bases at V and 7 bases at J; junction bases unmatched: 12. CDR1 is SGHVS and CDR2 is FQNEAQ in the germline V gene. The length of the CDR3 is 15 residues. CDR3 in amino acids: CASSPTRQGRVGYTF. The CDR3 nucleotides are TGTGCCAGCAGCCCGACGAGACAGGGGAGGGTTGGCTACACCTTC.

The rearrangement uses TRBV6-1 and TRBJ2-1; TRBD2 agrees at 7 bases. After removal of 6 bases from V and 9 bases from J, the junction contained 5 bases not matched to a gene. Germline V CDR1 and CDR2: MNHNS, SASEGT. The CDR3 totals 12 residues. The CDR3 DNA reads as TGTGCCAGCAGGCGGGGGTTGGGTGAGCAGTTCTTC. This codes for CASRRGLGEQFF.

This chain joins TRBV28 and TRBJ2-2, with TRBD2 identical over 7 bases. The CDR3 is 16 amino acids. CDR1 MDHEN and CDR2 SYDVKM come from the germline V gene. V trimming: 1 base; J trimming: 0 bases; junction bases outside the gene matches: 2. The CDR3 region is CASSLLAGTNTGELFF. The CDR3, as DNA: TGTGCCAGCAGTTTATTAGCGGGTACGAACACCGGGGAGCTGTTTTTT. The entire variable domain, with the rest obtained from reference TRBV28 and TRBJ2-2, is as follows: DVKVTQSSRYLVKRTGEKVFLECVQDMDHENMFWYRQDPGLGLRLIYFSYDVKMKEKGDIPEGYSVSREKKERFSLILESASTNQTSMYLCASSLLAGTNTGELFFGEGSRLTVL.

This rearrangement joins TRBV6-1 to TRBJ2-7; a weak D match, TRBD1 (5 bases). Germline CDR1 and CDR2: MNHNS and SASEGT. Trimming removed 3 bases from V and 7 bases from J, with 16 bases in between. This CDR3 spans 14 amino acids. Here the CDR3 DNA reads TGTGCCAGCAGTGACCCCAGGACATACCTGGAGCAGTACTTC. Its translation: CASSDPRTYLEQYF.

This rearrangement joins TRBV13 to TRBJ1-2; D not certain. Germline lookup yields CDR1 PRHDT and CDR2 FYEKMQ (reference sequence). This CDR3 region has 15 residues. V was shortened by 5 bases and J by 0 bases, with 13 bases between the two germline ends. CDR3 amino acids: CASSTDLQANYGYTF. The CDR3 nucleotides read TGTGCCAGCAGCACCGACCTACAAGCTAACTATGGCTACACCTTC.

This chain links TRBV11-2 with TRBJ2-1; 9 bases are a match to TRBD2. Trimming took 5 bases from V and 9 from J; bases not matched to a gene: 11. In germline, CDR1 is SGHAT, CDR2 FQNNGV. CDR3 length equals 15 residues. The CDR3 protein is CASSLPPGTSSEQFF. For the CDR3, the DNA is TGTGCCAGCAGCCTACCACCCGGGACTAGCTCTGAGCAGTTCTTC.

This chain links TRBV7-2 with TRBJ2-5; TRBD2 matches 11 bases. This CDR3 comprises 14 residues. The germline CDR1 and CDR2 sequences are SGHTA and FQGNSA. V lost 4 bases to trimming and J lost 3 bases; unmatched junction nucleotides: 1. CDR3 protein: CASSWGLAEETQYF. The CDR3 DNA follows: TGTGCCAGCAGCTGGGGACTAGCGGAAGAGACCCAGTACTTC.

This rearrangement joins TRBV7-2 to TRBJ2-7, with a tentative D call TRBD2 (6 bases). Germline CDR1 is SGHTA and CDR2 is FQGNSA. V dropped 3 bases and J dropped 4 bases, with 16 bases sitting between them. This CDR3 contains 15 residues. The DNA for the CDR3 is TGTGCCAGCAGCTTCTACTGGGACTTCGATTACGAGCAGTACTTC. Translated: CASSFYWDFDYEQYF.

This sequence joins TRBV11-2 and TRBJ2-5; 9 bases fit TRBD2. V trimming: 2 bases; J trimming: 4 bases; junction bases outside the gene matches: 11. The CDR3 totals 17 residues. Germline V gene data show CDR1 as SGHAT and CDR2 as FQNNGV. As DNA, the CDR3 is TGTGCCAGCAGCTTATTCTCTCAGCGGGGGGTCGGAGAGACCCAGTACTTC. Translation gives CASSLFSQRGVGETQYF.

The V and J genes are TRBV11-1 and TRBJ1-3, with D unclear. Trimming cost V 3 bases and J 4 bases, with 10 bases left between them. CDR1 is SGHAT, CDR2 FQDESV, per germline (reference sequence). CDR3 length: 14 amino acids. CDR3 residues: CASSFLRSGNTIYF. Here the CDR3 DNA reads TGTGCCAGCAGCTTTCTTCGTTCCGGAAACACCATATATTTT.

V is TRBV2 and J is TRBJ2-4; D not certain. The CDR3 spans 16 residues. V lost 6 bases and J lost 3, with 18 bases in between. Per the germline V gene, CDR1 is SNHLY and CDR2 is FYNNEI. DNA of the CDR3: TGTGCCAGCAGGAGGCCTGATCATGTGGGCAAAAACATTCAGTACTTC. This translates into CASRRPDHVGKNIQYF.

This sequence joins TRBV28 and TRBJ2-1; D may be TRBD2 (6 bases). The CDR3 is made up of 14 amino acids. Trimming pared 6 bases from V and 7 bases from J, leaving 16 bases between. Germline V gives CDR1 MDHEN, CDR2 SYDVKM. The CDR3 nucleotides read TGTGCCAGCAGCCCCCGGGTTCGGGAGAATGAGCAGTTCTTC. This encodes CASSPRVRENEQFF.

This chain uses TRBV5-4 with TRBJ1-2; no definite D call. Between the trimmed V and J ends, which lost 4 bases and 9 bases, there was a span of 34 bases. There are 19 residues in the CDR3. Germline-derived CDR1 and CDR2 are SGHNT and YYREEE (reference sequence). Written as DNA, the CDR3 is TGTGCCAGCAGCCCTTTCCGGCGGGCGGCGGTACTCAGCATTGAGCGCTACACCTTC. Translation gives CASSPFRRAAVLSIERYTF.

The rearrangement links TRBV12-3 or TRBV12-4 to TRBJ1-1; TRBD1 is a possible D gene (5 bases). The V end lost 6 bases, the J end lost 4 bases, and 9 bases lay between the germline ends. The CDR3 is made up of 12 amino acids. The CDR3 DNA reads as TGTGCCAGCAGCAACAGGTTCACTGAAGCTTTCTTT. It codes for CASSNRFTEAFF.

This clonotype was seen just once. This sequence joins TRBV27 and TRBJ1-1; D unresolved. The CDR3 spans 15 residues. Trimming removed 3 bases at V and 0 bases at J, with 11 bases between. Per the germline V gene, CDR1 is MNHEY and CDR2 is SMNVEV (reference sequence). The CDR3 loop is CASSFQRYMNTEAFF. Here the CDR3 DNA reads TGTGCCAGCAGTTTTCAGCGTTACATGAACACTGAAGCTTTCTTT.

The chain recombines TRBV19 with TRBJ1-1; possible D gene TRBD1, 6 bases. The CDR3 is 14 amino acids. The V gene lost 7 bases and the J gene lost 5 bases, with 17 bases spanning the gap. The germline gives CDR1 LNHDA, CDR2 SQIVND (reference sequence). CDR3 protein: CASTPPQGRTEAFF. For the CDR3, the DNA is TGTGCCAGTACCCCCCCCCAGGGGAGGACTGAAGCTTTCTTT.

The chain has TRBV5-1 and TRBJ2-7, with 7 bases aligning to TRBD1. In germline, CDR1 is SGHRS, CDR2 YFSETQ. Trimming removed 2 bases from V and 4 bases from J; junction bases left unmatched: 9. The CDR3 contains 15 residues. The CDR3, as DNA: TGCGCCAGCAGCTTCTCCGGGACAGCGAAATACGAGCAGTACTTC. Translated, it gives CASSFSGTAKYEQYF.